The T cell receptor beta chain described here comes from a study of Ad26.COV2.S vaccination and SARS-CoV-2 variants. Background on the study: Into the muscle, Ad26.COV2.S was dosed once or twice, 56 days apart.

Produced via immunoSEQ multiplex PCR; TCRdb's table is partial and in-frame only. This repertoire shows fewer than 800,000 clones, 70% to 90% found once; its top ten account for about 1.5%. The treatment is: roughly 20 received Ad26.COV2.S at low or high dose, single or two shots; roughly 5 received placebo; per-sample allocation not given. Day 63 after the first vaccine or placebo injection was the time point for sampling. The study used a vaccine consisting of an Ad26 vector that expressed Wuhan-strain SARS-CoV-2 spike. The sample in question was peripheral blood, obtained in a trial of Ad26.COV2.S vaccine versus placebo. This TCR was sampled from a person between 18 and 65 years old who received the Ad26.COV2.S COVID-19 vaccine or a placebo.

In nucleotides, the CDR3 is TGTGCCAGCAGCTTAGATAACGGTCTCAATCAGCCCCAGCATTTT. As protein: CASSLDNGLNQPQHF. The J gene is TRBJ1-5, the V gene TRBV11-2; D gene ambiguous. Trimming shortened V by 0 bases and J by 3 bases, and 9 bases separated the two germline ends. The CDR3 loop spans 15 amino acids. Germline CDR1 SGHAT, CDR2 FQNNGV.